The clone carrying this T cell receptor beta chain came up once. J lost 4 bases, V lost 4 bases, and 7 bases had no gene match. The CDR3 is 15 residues long. Germline V gene data show CDR1 as MDHEN and CDR2 as SYDVKM. This sample is drawn from a study of cytomegalovirus exposure and HLA in healthy donors. The PCR had 60 Vbeta and 13 Jbeta primers. TCRdb keeps only in-frame clones here, not all; method: immunoSEQ multiplex PCR. The sample includes some 170,000 clones, roughly 80% of them seen just once. The sequence was obtained from a man aged 35 to 55 in good health and CMV-seronegative. Sequencing used PBMCs. The chain carries TRBV28 and TRBJ1-5; the match to TRBD1 covers 7 bases. CDR3 loop: CASSSGQLNNQPQHF. In DNA, the CDR3 is TGTGCCAGCAGTTCGGGACAGTTAAATAATCAGCCCCAGCATTTT.